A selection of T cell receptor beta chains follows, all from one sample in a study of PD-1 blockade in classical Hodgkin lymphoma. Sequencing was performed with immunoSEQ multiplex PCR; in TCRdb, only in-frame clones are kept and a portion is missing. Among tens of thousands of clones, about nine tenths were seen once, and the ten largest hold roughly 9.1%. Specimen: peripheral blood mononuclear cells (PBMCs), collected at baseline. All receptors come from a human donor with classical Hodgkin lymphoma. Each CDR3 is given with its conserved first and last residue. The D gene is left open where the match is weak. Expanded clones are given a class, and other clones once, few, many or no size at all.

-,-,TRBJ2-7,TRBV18,TGTGCCAGCTCACCCGAGGCCTACTACGAGCAGTACTTC,CASSPEAYYEQYF
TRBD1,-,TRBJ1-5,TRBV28,TGTGCCAGCAGCCAGGGGGTTCAGCCCCAGCATTTT,CASSQGVQPQHF
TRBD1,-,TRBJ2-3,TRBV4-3,TGCGCCAGCAGCCAAGATCGGCTCGTACAGGGGGGTACAGATACGCAGTATTTT,CASSQDRLVQGGTDTQYF
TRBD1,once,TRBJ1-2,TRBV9,TGTGCCAGCAGCCTATCGGCAATTACAGGGGATGGCTACACCTTC,CASSLSAITGDGYTF
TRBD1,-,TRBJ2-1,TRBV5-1,TGCGCCAGCGGTACAGGGGGAGGCTACAATGAGCAGTTCTTC,CASGTGGGYNEQFF
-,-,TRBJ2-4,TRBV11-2,TGTGCCAGCAGTCTAGGGTCGGACATTCAGTACTTC,CASSLGSDIQYF
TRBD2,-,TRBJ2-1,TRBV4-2,TGTGCCAGCAGCCAAGAGGGGGCCGGGACTAGCGGTTACAATGAGCAGTTCTTC,CASSQEGAGTSGYNEQFF
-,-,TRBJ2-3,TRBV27,TGTGCCAGCAGTTTACGGCGAGCAGGGAGCACAGATACGCAGTATTTT,CASSLRRAGSTDTQYF
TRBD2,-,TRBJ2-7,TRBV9,TGTGCCAGCAGCGCCGGGACTAGCGGGGACGAGCAGTACTTC,CASSAGTSGDEQYF
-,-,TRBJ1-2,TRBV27,TGTGCCAGCAGTTTATCGAGCGTGGATGGCTACACCTTC,CASSLSSVDGYTF
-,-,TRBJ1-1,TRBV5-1,TGCGCCAGCGCCTTGCGGGGGGGGAACACTGAAGCTTTCTTT,CASALRGGNTEAFF
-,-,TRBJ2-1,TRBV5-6,TGTGCCAGCAGCTTGTGGCTCGGTGAGCAGTTCTTC,CASSLWLGEQFF
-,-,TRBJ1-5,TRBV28,TGTGCCAGCAGTTTTTACAATCAGCCCCAGCATTTT,CASSFYNQPQHF
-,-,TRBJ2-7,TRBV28,TGTGCCAGCAGCGTTCGCGCCTACGAGCAGTACTTC,CASSVRAYEQYF